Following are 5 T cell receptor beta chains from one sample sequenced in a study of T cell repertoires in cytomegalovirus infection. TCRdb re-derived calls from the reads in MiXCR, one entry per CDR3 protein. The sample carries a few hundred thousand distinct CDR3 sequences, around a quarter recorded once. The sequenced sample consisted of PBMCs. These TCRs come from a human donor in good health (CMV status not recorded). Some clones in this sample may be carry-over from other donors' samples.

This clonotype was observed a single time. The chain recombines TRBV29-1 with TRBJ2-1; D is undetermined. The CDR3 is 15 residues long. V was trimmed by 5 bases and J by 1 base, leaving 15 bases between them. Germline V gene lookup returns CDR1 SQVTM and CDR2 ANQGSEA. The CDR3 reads CSVFSRRGSYNEQFF. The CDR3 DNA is TGCAGCGTTTTTAGCAGGAGAGGTTCCTACAATGAGCAGTTCTTC.

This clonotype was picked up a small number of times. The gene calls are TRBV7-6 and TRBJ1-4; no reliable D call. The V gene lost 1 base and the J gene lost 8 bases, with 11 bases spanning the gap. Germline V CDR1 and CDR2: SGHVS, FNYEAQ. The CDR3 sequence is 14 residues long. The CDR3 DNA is TGTGCCAGCAGCTTAGAACGGGGAACAGAAAAACTGTTTTTT. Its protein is CASSLERGTEKLFF.

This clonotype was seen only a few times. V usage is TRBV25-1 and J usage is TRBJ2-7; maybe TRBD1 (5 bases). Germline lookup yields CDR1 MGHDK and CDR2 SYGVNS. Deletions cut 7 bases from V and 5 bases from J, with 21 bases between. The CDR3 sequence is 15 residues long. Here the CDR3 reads CASTFGVAGSNEQYF. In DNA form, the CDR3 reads TGTGCCAGCACATTTGGTGTTGCAGGGTCCAACGAGCAGTACTTC.

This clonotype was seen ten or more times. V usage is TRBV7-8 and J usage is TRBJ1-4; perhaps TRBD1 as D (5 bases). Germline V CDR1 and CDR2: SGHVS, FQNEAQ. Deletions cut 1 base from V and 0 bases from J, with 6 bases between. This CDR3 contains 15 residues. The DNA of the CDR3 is TGTGCCAGCAGCTTAGGGGGCACAACTAATGAAAAACTGTTTTTT. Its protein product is CASSLGGTTNEKLFF.

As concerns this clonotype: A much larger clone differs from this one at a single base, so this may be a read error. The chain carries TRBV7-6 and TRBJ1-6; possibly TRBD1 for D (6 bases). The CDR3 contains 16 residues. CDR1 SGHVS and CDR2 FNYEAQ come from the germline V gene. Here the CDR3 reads CASSLSPGAANSPLYF. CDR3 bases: TGTGCCAGCAGCTTATCGCCAGGGGCCGCAAATTCACCCCTCTACTTT.